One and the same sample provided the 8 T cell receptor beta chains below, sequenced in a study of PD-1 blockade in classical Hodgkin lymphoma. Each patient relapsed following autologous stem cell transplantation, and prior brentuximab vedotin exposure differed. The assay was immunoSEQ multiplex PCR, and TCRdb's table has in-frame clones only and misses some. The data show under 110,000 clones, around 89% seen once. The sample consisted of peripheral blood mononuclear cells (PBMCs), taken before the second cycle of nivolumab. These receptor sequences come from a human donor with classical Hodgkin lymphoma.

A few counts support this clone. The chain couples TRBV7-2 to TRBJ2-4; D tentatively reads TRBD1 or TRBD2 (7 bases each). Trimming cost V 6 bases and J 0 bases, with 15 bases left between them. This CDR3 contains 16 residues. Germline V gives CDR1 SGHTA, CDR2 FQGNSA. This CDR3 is CASSSSGTVAKNIQYF. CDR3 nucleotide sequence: TGTGCCAGCAGTTCCAGCGGGACAGTAGCCAAAAACATTCAGTACTTC. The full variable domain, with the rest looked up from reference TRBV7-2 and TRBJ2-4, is GAGVSQSPSNKVTEKGKDVELRCDPISGHTALYWYRQSLGQGLEFLIYFQGNSAPDKSGLPSDRFSAERTGGSVSTLTIQRTQQEDSAVYLCASSSSGTVAKNIQYFGAGTRLSVL.

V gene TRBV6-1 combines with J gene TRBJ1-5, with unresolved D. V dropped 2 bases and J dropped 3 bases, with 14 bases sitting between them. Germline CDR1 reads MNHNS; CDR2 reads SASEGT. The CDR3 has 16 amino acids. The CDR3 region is CASSEFRGSPNQPQHF. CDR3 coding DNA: TGTGCCAGCAGTGAATTTCGCGGCAGCCCCAATCAGCCCCAGCATTTT.

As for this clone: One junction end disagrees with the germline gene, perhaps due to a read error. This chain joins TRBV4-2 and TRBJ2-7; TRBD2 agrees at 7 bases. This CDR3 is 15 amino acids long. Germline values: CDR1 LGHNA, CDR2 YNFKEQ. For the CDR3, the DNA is TGTGCCAGCAGCCAAGACCCCATCGCCCGCGGGAGTACTAACTTC. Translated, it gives CASSQDPIARGSTNF.

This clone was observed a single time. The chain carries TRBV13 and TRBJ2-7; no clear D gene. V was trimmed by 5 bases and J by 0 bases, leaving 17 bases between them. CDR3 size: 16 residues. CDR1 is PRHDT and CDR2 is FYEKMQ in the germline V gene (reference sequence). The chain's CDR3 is CASSLPRFGSSYEQYF. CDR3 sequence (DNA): TGTGCCAGCAGCCTTCCTAGATTCGGAAGCTCCTACGAGCAGTACTTC.

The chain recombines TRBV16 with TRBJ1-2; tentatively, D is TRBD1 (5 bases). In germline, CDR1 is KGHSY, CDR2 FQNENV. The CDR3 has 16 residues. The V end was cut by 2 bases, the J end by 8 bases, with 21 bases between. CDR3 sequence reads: CASSQGLGTGMGGYTF. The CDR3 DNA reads TGTGCCAGCAGCCAAGGGCTCGGGACGGGTATGGGAGGCTACACCTTC.

DNA of the CDR3: TGTGCCAGCAGCTTAGCCCGACAGGGCGCTTTAGCCAAAAACATTCAGTACTTC. Encoded protein: CASSLARQGALAKNIQYF. This rearrangement joins TRBV11-2 to TRBJ2-4; 7 bases map to TRBD1. Looked up from germline, CDR1 is SGHAT and CDR2 is FQNNGV. The V and J ends lost 1 base and 0 bases, in that order; junction bases with no gene match: 9. The CDR3 sequence is 18 residues long.

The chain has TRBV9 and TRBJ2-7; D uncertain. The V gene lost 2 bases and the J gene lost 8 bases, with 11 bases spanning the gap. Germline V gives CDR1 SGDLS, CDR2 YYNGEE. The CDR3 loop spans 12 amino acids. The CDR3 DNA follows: TGTGCCAGCAGCGTCGAAGGGTCCCAGCAGTACTTC. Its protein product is CASSVEGSQQYF. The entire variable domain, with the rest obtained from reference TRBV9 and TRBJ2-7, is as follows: DSGVTQTPKHLITATGQRVTLRCSPRSGDLSVYWYQQSLDQGLQFLIQYYNGEERAKGNILERFSAQQFPDLHSELNLSSLELGDSALYFCASSVEGSQQYFGPGTRLTVT.

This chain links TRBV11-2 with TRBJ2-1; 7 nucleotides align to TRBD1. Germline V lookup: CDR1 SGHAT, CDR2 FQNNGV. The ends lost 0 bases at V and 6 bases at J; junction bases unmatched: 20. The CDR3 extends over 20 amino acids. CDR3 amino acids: CASSLEGPLGTAYSINEQFF. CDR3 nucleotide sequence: TGTGCCAGCAGCTTAGAGGGGCCCCTAGGGACAGCCTATTCCATCAATGAGCAGTTCTTC.